The 17 T cell receptor beta chains given below trace back to one sample, sequenced in a study of early T cells in non-severe SARS-CoV-2 infection. Using its own MiXCR run on the 5' RACE reads, TCRdb lists one record per CDR3 protein. The table shows 40,000 to 60,000 distinct CDR3 sequences, with around 6.5% occurring only once. The input for sequencing was whole blood, taken at baseline. The receptors shown here come from an adult who was a healthcare worker with PCR-confirmed SARS-CoV-2 infection or an uninfected control (not recorded which).

This clonotype was detected ten times or more. CDR3: CSATLAGGGTQYF. The CDR3 coding sequence is TGCAGTGCTACCCTAGCGGGGGGAGGGACCCAGTACTTC. The chain employs TRBV20-1 and TRBJ2-5; 11 bases agree with TRBD2. The germline CDR1 and CDR2 sequences are DFQATT and SNEGSKA (reference sequence). V was clipped by 4 bases and J by 7 bases; unmatched bases: 5. This CDR3 comprises 13 residues.

V gene TRBV7-2 combines with J gene TRBJ2-3, with D unclear. Trimming took 1 base from V and 1 from J, leaving 3 bases between them. Germline CDR1 reads SGHTA; CDR2 reads FQGNSA. The CDR3 length is 13 residues. The CDR3 sequence is CASSLVGTDTQYF. The CDR3 coding sequence is TGTGCCAGCAGCTTAGTCGGCACAGATACGCAGTATTTT.

This clonotype was observed many times. This CDR3 is CASSLAVSEAFF. CDR3 coding DNA: TGTGCCAGCAGCTTAGCGGTTTCTGAAGCTTTCTTT. V gene TRBV7-2 combines with J gene TRBJ1-1; D call uncertain. The CDR3 spans 12 residues. V was cut by 0 bases and J by 6 bases, with 5 bases left in between. Per the germline V gene, CDR1 is SGHTA and CDR2 is FQGNSA.

This clonotype came up a few times. The rearrangement links TRBV6-2 or TRBV6-3 to TRBJ1-1; unclear D gene. The germline V gene has CDR1 MNHEY and CDR2 SVGEGT. The ends were cut back, 5 bases at V and 11 bases at J, with 12 bases in the middle. The CDR3 is 11 amino acids. CDR3 DNA: TGTGCCAGCAGTGAAACCGGGAAGGCTTTCTTT. Translated, it gives CASSETGKAFF.

In nucleotides, the CDR3 is TGTGCCAGCAGTATTTTACAGGGACTCAATGAGCAGTTCTTC. It is translated as CASSILQGLNEQFF. The chain joins TRBV28 to TRBJ2-1; D tentatively reads TRBD1 or TRBD2 (6 bases each). Between the trimmed V and J ends, which lost 5 bases and 6 bases, there was a span of 14 bases. The germline V gene has CDR1 MDHEN and CDR2 SYDVKM. This CDR3 has 14 amino acids.

A few counts support this clonotype. The V and J genes are TRBV12-3 or TRBV12-4 and TRBJ1-3; no clear D. Trimming removed 3 bases at V and 0 bases at J, with 15 bases between. The CDR3 contains 17 residues. This CDR3 is CASSFNRDTTSGNTIYF. The CDR3 region has the DNA TGTGCCAGCAGTTTTAATCGAGACACCACCTCTGGAAACACCATATATTTT.

This clonotype has at least ten counts. In DNA form, the CDR3 reads TGTGCCAGCAGTTCGAGCCCGTTGGGGGAGGCCCAGCATTTT. Protein: CASSSSPLGEAQHF. The V gene is TRBV6-5, the J gene TRBJ1-5; D perhaps matches TRBD1 (5 bases). This CDR3 is built from 14 residues. V was clipped by 4 bases and J by 11 bases, with 18 bases between them. The germline V gene has CDR1 MNHEY and CDR2 SVGAGI.

The J gene is TRBJ1-1, the V gene TRBV30; tentatively, D is TRBD1 (5 bases). V lost 0 bases, J lost 0 bases, and 11 bases lay in between. This CDR3 comprises 15 residues. Germline CDR1 and CDR2: GTSNPN and SVGIG (reference sequence). CDR3 sequence: CAWSVRRALNTEAFF. DNA for the CDR3: TGTGCCTGGAGTGTCCGCAGGGCCCTGAACACTGAAGCTTTCTTT.

This clonotype has ten or more counts. The genes are TRBV20-1 and TRBJ2-3, with D possibly TRBD1 on 6 matching bases. The germline CDR1 and CDR2 sequences are DFQATT and SNEGSKA (reference sequence). V dropped 3 bases and J dropped 2 bases, with 15 bases sitting between them. CDR3 length equals 15 residues. The CDR3: CSASWLQGITDTQYF. The CDR3 DNA reads TGCAGTGCTAGCTGGTTACAGGGCATCACAGATACGCAGTATTTT.

The rearrangement uses TRBV10-3 and TRBJ1-2; TRBD1 is a possible D gene (5 bases). V shed 5 bases and J shed 4 bases, with 8 bases lying between them. This CDR3 region has 12 residues. Germline CDR1 ENHRY, CDR2 SYGVKD. The CDR3 reads CAISPDSYGYTF. For the CDR3, the DNA is TGTGCCATCAGTCCCGACAGCTATGGCTACACCTTC.

This clonotype came up a few times. V and J are TRBV5-8 and TRBJ2-5; D is ambiguous. This CDR3 comprises 16 residues. V dropped 4 bases and J dropped 0 bases, with 16 bases sitting between them. From germline, CDR1 is SGHTS and CDR2 YDEGEE. CDR3 coding DNA: TGTGCCAGCAGCCCCGGACGTGTAGGTAACCAAGAGACCCAGTACTTC. It yields the protein CASSPGRVGNQETQYF.

The sample holds many counts of this clonotype. The chain couples TRBV12-3 or TRBV12-4 to TRBJ1-3; D ambiguous. The CDR3 sequence is 14 residues long. The V gene lost 5 bases and the J gene lost 4 bases, with 12 bases spanning the gap. The CDR3 protein is CASSETESGNTIYF. Written as DNA, the CDR3 is TGTGCCAGCAGTGAAACAGAGTCGGGAAACACCATATATTTT.

The table lists this clonotype with many counts. The rearrangement links TRBV12-3 or TRBV12-4 to TRBJ2-5, with TRBD2 matching 13 bases. The CDR3 is 17 residues long. V lost 6 bases to trimming and J lost 5 bases; unmatched junction nucleotides: 12. CDR3 nucleotides: TGTGCCAGCAGCCGCGGACCTCGGACTAGCGGGGGCGAGACCCAGTACTTC. This translates into CASSRGPRTSGGETQYF.

Only a few counts were recorded for this clonotype. V gene TRBV7-9 combines with J gene TRBJ2-7; 9 positions match TRBD1. The CDR3 totals 14 residues. V lost 7 bases and J lost 5; bases outside the gene matches: 9. Germline values: CDR1 SEHNR, CDR2 FQNEAQ (reference sequence). CDR3 bases: TGTGCCAGCAACCAACCGGGACAGGGCAACGAGCAGTACTTC. This gives the protein CASNQPGQGNEQYF.

This clonotype occurred many times. The rearrangement uses TRBV6-5 and TRBJ1-1, with D unclear. Between the trimmed V and J ends, which lost 0 bases and 1 base, there was a span of 6 bases. The V gene's germline CDR1 is MNHEY and CDR2 SVGAGI. The CDR3 contains 14 residues. CDR3 nucleotide sequence: TGTGCCAGCAGTTACTCGAGGACGAACACTGAAGCTTTCTTT. Protein sequence: CASSYSRTNTEAFF.

This clonotype was observed many times. The chain is built from TRBV7-2 and TRBJ2-6; the D gene is possibly TRBD2 (5 bases). Germline CDR1 SGHTA, CDR2 FQGNSA. The CDR3 covers 15 residues. V lost 6 bases to trimming and J lost 0 bases, with 9 bases between them. The CDR3 loop is CASRPGSSGANVLTF. CDR3 bases: TGTGCCAGCAGACCGGGAAGCTCTGGGGCCAACGTCCTGACTTTC.

The genes are TRBV6-4 and TRBJ1-1, with 8 bases that match TRBD1. CDR1 is MRHNA and CDR2 is SNTAGT in the germline V gene. V gave up 6 bases and J gave up 4 bases; unmatched junction bases: 4. The CDR3 length is 13 residues. CDR3 residues: CASRSGQGTEAFF. The CDR3, as DNA: TGTGCCAGCAGATCCGGACAGGGCACTGAAGCTTTCTTT.